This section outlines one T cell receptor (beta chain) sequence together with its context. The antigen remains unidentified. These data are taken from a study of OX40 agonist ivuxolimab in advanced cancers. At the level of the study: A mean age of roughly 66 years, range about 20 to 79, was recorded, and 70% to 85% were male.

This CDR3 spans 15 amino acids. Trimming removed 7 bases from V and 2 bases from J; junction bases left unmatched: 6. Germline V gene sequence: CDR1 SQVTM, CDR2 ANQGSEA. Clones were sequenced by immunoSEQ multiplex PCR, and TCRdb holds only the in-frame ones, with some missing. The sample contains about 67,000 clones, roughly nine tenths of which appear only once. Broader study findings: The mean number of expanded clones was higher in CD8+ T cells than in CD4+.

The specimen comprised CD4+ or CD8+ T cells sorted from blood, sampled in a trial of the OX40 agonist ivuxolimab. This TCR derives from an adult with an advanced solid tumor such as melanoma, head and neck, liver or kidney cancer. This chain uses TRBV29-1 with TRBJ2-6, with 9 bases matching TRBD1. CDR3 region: CSAITGGAGANVLTF. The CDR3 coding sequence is TGCAGCGCTATCACAGGGGGCGCTGGGGCCAACGTCCTGACTTTC.